This T cell receptor (beta chain) comes out of a study of T-cell reconstitution after alpha-beta-depleted transplantation in children. Overall study findings and caveats: T-cell counts and diversity at one year post-transplant came mainly from newly produced T cells. Diversity of TCRbeta at day 60 was high in some patients, arising from surviving recipient T cells and thymic progenitors. About two months after transplant, alpha-beta T cells reportedly came from several hundred expanded graft clones.

Library preparation (for TCRbeta) was performed with unique molecular identifiers. TCRdb re-called the PCR reads with MiXCR, one entry per CDR3 protein. The data hold about 870,000 distinct CDR3 sequences, with 16% observed a single time. In regard to this clonotype: Antigen unknown.

Germline-derived CDR1 and CDR2 are SGHRS and YFSETQ. This CDR3 comprises 17 residues. With V trimmed by 0 bases and J by 0 bases, 5 bases remained unmatched. This sequence joins TRBV5-1 and TRBJ2-1; TRBD2 agrees at 8 bases. The sample was PBMCs, mostly from graft donor cells, taken 360 days after TCRalphabeta/CD19-depleted stem cell transplant. The sequence was obtained from a male patient under 18 who had a stem cell transplant for acute lymphoblastic leukemia, so the T cells may come from the graft donor. The CDR3 spells CASSLGQREYSYNEQFF. For the CDR3, the DNA is TGCGCCAGCAGCTTGGGGCAGCGGGAGTACTCCTACAATGAGCAGTTCTTC.